The 8 T cell receptor beta chains given below trace back to one sample, sequenced in a study of shared clonotypes between healthy human individuals. Here immunoSEQ multiplex PCR was the method, and the copy in TCRdb shows in-frame clones only, minus some. The table lists about 2.5 million clones, roughly 92% of them singletons, with approximately 0.4% in the top ten. The sequencing sample was made of naive CD4+ T cells from PBMCs. Subset noted: CD45RA+ positively selected. Receptors were obtained from a man between 18 and 35 years old in good health. Some clones in this sample may be carry-over from other donors' samples.

The V and J genes are TRBV5-1 and TRBJ2-7; no reliable D call. Germline V CDR1 and CDR2: SGHRS, YFSETQ. V was trimmed by 0 bases and J by 4 bases, leaving 11 bases between them. CDR3 length: 14 residues. As DNA, the CDR3 is TGCGCCAGCAGCTTGGGCAGAGCTCCTTACGAGCAGTACTTC. This gives the protein CASSLGRAPYEQYF.

The CDR3, as DNA: TGTGCCAGCACCCAGGGGGAGCTAGGGACAGATACGCAGTATTTT. Translating it yields CASTQGELGTDTQYF. V gene TRBV7-6 combines with J gene TRBJ2-3; 7 nucleotides match TRBD1. The germline V gene encodes CDR1 SGHVS and CDR2 FNYEAQ. The J segment lost 3 bases and the V segment lost 7 bases, leaving 10 bases of the junction unmatched. The CDR3 covers 15 residues.

This rearrangement joins TRBV10-3 to TRBJ1-3; D perhaps matches TRBD1 (6 bases). Trimming removed 6 bases from V and 0 bases from J, with 15 bases in between. In germline, CDR1 is ENHRY, CDR2 SYGVKD. This CDR3 spans 16 amino acids. The CDR3 loop is CAISKDRTFSGNTIYF. The DNA of the CDR3 is TGTGCCATCAGCAAGGACAGAACGTTCTCTGGAAACACCATATATTTT.

The CDR3 here is CASGAGLEETQYF. In DNA, the CDR3 is TGTGCCAGCGGGGCAGGGCTGGAGGAGACCCAGTACTTC. J is TRBJ2-5 and V is TRBV2; D may be TRBD1 (5 bases). This CDR3 region has 13 residues. Trimming pared 8 bases from V and 5 bases from J, leaving 15 bases between. Germline CDR1 and CDR2: SNHLY and FYNNEI.

The CDR3 DNA sequence: TGTGCCACCAGCAGAGTCCTAGCGGGAGTGGAGACCCAGTACTTC. It specifies CATSRVLAGVETQYF. This sequence joins TRBV15 and TRBJ2-5, with 10 bases matching TRBD2. V dropped 1 base and J dropped 5; count of bases not matched to a gene: 4. The CDR3 runs to 15 residues. CDR1 LNHNV and CDR2 YYDKDF come from the germline V gene (reference sequence).

This chain links TRBV12-5 with TRBJ1-1; tentatively, D is TRBD1 (6 bases). The CDR3 is 14 amino acids. Germline loops: CDR1 LGHNT, CDR2 FRNRAP. Deletions cut 5 bases from V and 4 bases from J, with 14 bases between. The CDR3 sequence: CASGERGSITEAFF. Here the CDR3 DNA reads TGTGCTAGTGGTGAAAGGGGGTCGATCACTGAAGCTTTCTTT.

In its sample, this clone was seen once. The chain recombines TRBV29-1 with TRBJ2-7, with a possible D match to TRBD1 (6 bases). The CDR3 has 13 residues. Germline-derived CDR1 and CDR2 are SQVTM and ANQGSEA. Trimming took 5 bases from V and 7 from J, leaving 18 bases between them. CDR3 sequence (DNA): TGCAGCGTTACCCCAGGACAGCCTGGGGAGCAGTACTTC. Amino acids: CSVTPGQPGEQYF.

This clone was observed a few times. This rearrangement joins TRBV18 to TRBJ1-2; no reliable D call. Trimming took off 5 bases at V and 8 bases at J, with 12 bases between the two ends. The CDR3 is 12 residues long. The germline V gene encodes CDR1 KGHSH and CDR2 LQKENI. CDR3 nucleotides: TGTGCCAGCTCATCGACCCCCGGGGGCTACACCTTC. Amino acids: CASSSTPGGYTF.